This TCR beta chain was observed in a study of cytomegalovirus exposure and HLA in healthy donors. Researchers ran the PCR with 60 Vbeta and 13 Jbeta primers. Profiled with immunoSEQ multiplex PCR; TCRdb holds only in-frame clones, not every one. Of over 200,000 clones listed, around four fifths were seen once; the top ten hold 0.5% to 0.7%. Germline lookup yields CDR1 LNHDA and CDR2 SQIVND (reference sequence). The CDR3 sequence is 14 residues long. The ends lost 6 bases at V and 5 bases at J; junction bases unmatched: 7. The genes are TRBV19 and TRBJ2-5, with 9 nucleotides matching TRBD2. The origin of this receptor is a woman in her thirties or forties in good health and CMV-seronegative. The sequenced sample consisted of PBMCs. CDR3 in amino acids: CASSPGLAGETQYF. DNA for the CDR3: TGTGCCAGTAGCCCGGGACTAGCTGGTGAGACCCAGTACTTC.